This section outlines one TCR beta chain sequence together with its context. What it recognizes is unknown. This clone may be a read error of a much larger clone one base away. A second about 6 to 12 cycle PCR used barcoded and J-beta primers. Sequencing recovered at least 2.5 million CDR3-containing paired-end reads from each sample. MiXCR, run by TCRdb on the 5' RACE reads, gives a single entry per CDR3 protein. In the table there are roughly 1,800,000 distinct CDR3 sequences, roughly 49% of which are singletons. This CDR3 contains 14 residues. Germline V CDR1 and CDR2: SGHTA, FQGNSA. These data belong to a study of blood T cells in healthy people across ages. Isolation recovered at least 7 million PBMCs from every sample. Study-wide results and caveats: No conclusive comparison of naive versus antigen-experienced cells was possible with unsorted PBMCs.

This clonotype was sampled from a woman aged 40 to 55 in good health. The genes are TRBV7-2 and TRBJ2-3, with D possibly TRBD1 on 6 matching bases. The sample was blood. CDR3 sequence: CANSSRQGTDTQYF. The CDR3 DNA reads as TGTGCCAACAGCTCCCGACAGGGCACAGATACGCAGTATTTT.